This is a list of T cell receptor beta chains from one sample in a study of T cells in localized non-small cell lung cancer. Clones were read by immunoSEQ multiplex PCR, and TCRdb kept only the in-frame ones, dropping some. There are about 5,200 clones in the sample; 30% to 40% occur only once, and roughly 7.6% lies in the top ten. The specimen was lung tumor tissue, collected before any cancer treatment. The receptors derive from an older female donor with stage I lung adenocarcinoma. CDR3s include the opening cysteine and the closing phenylalanine or tryptophan. D genes are given only for firm matches. Not every row has a clone size; where given, it reads once, few, many or a size class.

V gene,J gene,clone size,D gene,CDR3 DNA,CDR3 protein
TRBV6-8,TRBJ1-1,NA,TRBD1,TGTGCCACGGACAGGGGTTTGAACACTGAAGCTTTCTTT,CATDRGLNTEAFF
TRBV7-2,TRBJ1-5,once,NA,TGTGCCAGCAGCCTCGGGCCGAATCAGCCCCAGCATTTT,CASSLGPNQPQHF
TRBV11-3,TRBJ1-2,NA,NA,TGTGCCAGCAGCTTAACGCAAGGGGGTAACTATGGCTACACCTTC,CASSLTQGGNYGYTF
TRBV4-1,TRBJ2-5,few,TRBD1,TGCGCCAGCAGTCAAACCCGACAGGGGATTGGGACCCAGTACTTC,CASSQTRQGIGTQYF
TRBV7-1,TRBJ1-1,NA,TRBD1,TGTGCCAGCAGCCCCCAACAGGGGGCCAGCACTGAAGCTTTCTTT,CASSPQQGASTEAFF
TRBV14,TRBJ2-3,NA,TRBD1,TGTGCCAGCAGCTGGGGACAGGGATTAGATACGCAGTATTTT,CASSWGQGLDTQYF
TRBV10-3,TRBJ2-7,NA,TRBD1,TGTGCCCTATCTTCGACAGGGTCCTACGAGCAGTACTTC,CALSSTGSYEQYF
TRBV6-8,TRBJ2-4,medium-sized,NA,TGTGCCAGCAGCACAGGGTCCAAAAACATTCAGTACTTC,CASSTGSKNIQYF
TRBV28,TRBJ1-2,few,TRBD1,TGTGCCAGCAGTTCAAGCTGGACAGGAAACACTAACTATGGCTACACCTTC,CASSSSWTGNTNYGYTF
TRBV6-8,TRBJ2-7,medium-sized,NA,TGTGCCAGCGGCCCCCAGGGGCCCTACGAGCAGTACTTC,CASGPQGPYEQYF
TRBV11-3,TRBJ2-3,NA,NA,TGTGCCAGCAGAGTGACTGAAACTAGCACAGATACGCAGTATTTT,CASRVTETSTDTQYF
TRBV11-3,TRBJ1-1,NA,TRBD1,TGTGCCAGCAGCTCACTGATACAGGGGGTGAACACTGAAGCTTTCTTT,CASSSLIQGVNTEAFF
TRBV9,TRBJ2-3,NA,TRBD2,TGTGCCAGCAGCGTAGCTCCCGGGGGGGTAGATACGCAGTATTTT,CASSVAPGGVDTQYF
TRBV9,TRBJ2-2,few,NA,TGTGCCAGCAGCGTAGGAAAGCACACCGGGGAGCTGTTTTTT,CASSVGKHTGELFF
TRBV6-8,TRBJ2-6,few,TRBD2,TGTGCCAGCAGAGAAAGCGGGGGCGCCCCCGGGGCCAACGTCCTGACTTTC,CASRESGGAPGANVLTF
TRBV11-3,TRBJ1-1,NA,NA,TGTGCCAGCAGCTCATCTAGGGGGAACACTGAAGCTTTCTTT,CASSSSRGNTEAFF
TRBV30,TRBJ1-5,few,NA,TGTGCCTGGAGTGATCCTTATAGCAATCAGCCCCAGCATTTT,CAWSDPYSNQPQHF
TRBV11-3,TRBJ1-2,medium-sized,NA,TGTGCCAGCAGCTTAGGACAAAGGGTAAACTATGGCTACACCTTC,CASSLGQRVNYGYTF
TRBV18,TRBJ2-6,NA,NA,TGTGCCAGCTCGACCCGGGCAGGGGTAACTGGGGCCAACGTCCTGACTTTC,CASSTRAGVTGANVLTF
TRBV16,TRBJ1-5,NA,NA,TGTGCCAGCAGCCCCCTCCCGGATCAGCCCCAGCATTTT,CASSPLPDQPQHF
TRBV30,TRBJ1-1,NA,NA,TGTGCCTGGAGTGGACCGTCCCAGCGCACTGAAGCTTTCTTT,CAWSGPSQRTEAFF
TRBV11-3,TRBJ2-2,NA,NA,TGTGCCAGCAGCTTGTCAGGGATCCCCGGGGAGCTGTTTTTT,CASSLSGIPGELFF
TRBV9,TRBJ1-3,NA,NA,TGTGCCAGCAGCGTAGGCGGGGTAGACACCATATATTTT,CASSVGGVDTIYF
TRBV5-1,TRBJ2-1,NA,TRBD1,TGCGCCAGCAGCAGAGAGACAGGGTGGGATGAGCAGTTCTTC,CASSRETGWDEQFF
TRBV6-8,TRBJ1-1,few,TRBD1,TGTGCCAGCAGCTACACACAGGGGGCTGAAGCTTTCTTT,CASSYTQGAEAFF
TRBV9,TRBJ1-5,medium-sized,NA,TGTGCCAGCAGTATGGGACAAAGCCAGCCCCAGCATTTT,CASSMGQSQPQHF
TRBV6-8,TRBJ2-3,NA,TRBD2,TGTGCCAGCAGTACCGGGACTAGCGGCACAGATACGCAGTATTTT,CASSTGTSGTDTQYF
TRBV11-3,TRBJ2-3,few,NA,TGTGCCAGCAGCTTAGATCGAGGGGGAGGTACGCAGTATTTT,CASSLDRGGGTQYF
TRBV18,TRBJ2-4,NA,NA,TGTGCCAGCTCACCACTAACGGCTATGGAGAACATTCAGTACTTC,CASSPLTAMENIQYF
TRBV1,TRBJ2-7,NA,NA,TGCGCCAGCAGCCAAGATGACAATTTCTACGAGCAGTACTTC,CASSQDDNFYEQYF
TRBV18,TRBJ1-2,NA,NA,TGTGCCAGCTCACGATCCGGGGCCCCCGACGGTGGCTACACCTTC,CASSRSGAPDGGYTF
TRBV6-8,TRBJ1-1,NA,NA,TGTGCCAGCAGGAAGGGTTCTAGTGAAGCTTTCTTT,CASRKGSSEAFF
TRBV6-8,TRBJ1-1,medium-sized,NA,TGTGCCAGCACCGAACGGGCGGTTAAGGCTGAAGCTTTCTTT,CASTERAVKAEAFF
TRBV5-1,TRBJ2-2,NA,TRBD1,TGCGCCAGCAGCTTGCTGGACAGGGGGCTGGGCGGGGAGCTGTTTTTT,CASSLLDRGLGGELFF
TRBV19,TRBJ2-1,NA,NA,TGTGCCAGTAGTATAAAGAATGAGCAGTTCTTC,CASSIKNEQFF
TRBV19,TRBJ2-1,once,TRBD1,TGTGCCAGTAGTCCGCGGACAGGGATATTAGATGAGCAGTTCTTC,CASSPRTGILDEQFF
TRBV4-1,TRBJ1-6,NA,TRBD1,TGCGCCAGCAGCCAAGCAACGACAGGGTACAATTCACCCCTCCACTTT,CASSQATTGYNSPLHF
TRBV11-3,TRBJ2-1,few,NA,TGTGCCAGCAGCTTGGACCTCGGGTACAATGAGCAGTTCTTC,CASSLDLGYNEQFF
TRBV9,TRBJ1-6,NA,TRBD1,TGTGCCAGCAGCGCAGGGGGTCACACTAATTCACCCCTCCACTTT,CASSAGGHTNSPLHF
TRBV19,TRBJ1-2,NA,NA,TGTGCCAGTAGTATAGGGGGCCCTTACTATGGCTACACCTTC,CASSIGGPYYGYTF
TRBV9,TRBJ1-2,NA,NA,TGTGCCAGCAGCGTAGAGGACTCATGGGCTAACTATGGCTACACCTTC,CASSVEDSWANYGYTF
TRBV19,TRBJ2-6,NA,NA,TGTGCCAGTAGCCTCCAGAATACTGGGGCCAACGTCCTGACTTTC,CASSLQNTGANVLTF
TRBV15,TRBJ2-5,few,NA,TGTGCCACCAGCAGAGGAGGAGGAGAGGAGACCCAGTACTTC,CATSRGGGEETQYF
TRBV15,TRBJ1-1,NA,NA,TGTGCCACCAGCAGACCTTACAAACAGGGCATGAACACTGAAGCTTTCTTT,CATSRPYKQGMNTEAFF